This T cell receptor (beta chain) appears in the sequencing data of a study of blood T cell repertoires in COVID-19. Original processing notes: Amplification of reference gene primers was used by the study to estimate nucleated cell counts. TCRdb's table, derived via immunoSEQ multiplex PCR, lists solely in-frame clones and lacks some. V and J calls and clone size are copied from that table; D and trimming were computed from the DNA. The sample carries 100,000 to 150,000 clones, approximately 85% recorded once. This CDR3 has 13 residues. The germline V and J ends were trimmed by 6 bases and 0 bases, with 6 bases remaining between them. CDR1 MNHEY and CDR2 SVGAGI come from the germline V gene.

Material for sequencing was peripheral blood. The genes are TRBV6-5 and TRBJ1-3; D uncertain. This clonotype was sampled from a man aged 25 to 40 with COVID-19, enrolled during active disease. This CDR3 is CASRMSSGNTIYF. For the CDR3, the DNA is TGTGCCAGCAGAATGAGCTCTGGAAACACCATATATTTT.